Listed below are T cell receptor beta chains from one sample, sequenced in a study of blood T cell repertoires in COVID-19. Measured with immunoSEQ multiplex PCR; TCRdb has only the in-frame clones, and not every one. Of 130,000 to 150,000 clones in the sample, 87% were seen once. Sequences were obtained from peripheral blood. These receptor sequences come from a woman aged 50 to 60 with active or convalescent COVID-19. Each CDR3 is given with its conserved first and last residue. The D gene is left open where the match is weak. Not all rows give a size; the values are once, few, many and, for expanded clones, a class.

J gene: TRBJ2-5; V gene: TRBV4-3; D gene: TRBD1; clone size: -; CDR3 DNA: TGCGCCAGCAGCCGGGATTGGACAGGGAAAGAGACCCAGTACTTC; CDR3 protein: CASSRDWTGKETQYF
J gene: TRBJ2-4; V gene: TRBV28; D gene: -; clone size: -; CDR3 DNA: TGTGCCAGCAGTCACACAGGGAAAGGAATGAACATTCAGTACTTC; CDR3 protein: CASSHTGKGMNIQYF
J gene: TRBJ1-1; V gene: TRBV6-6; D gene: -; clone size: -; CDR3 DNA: TGTGCCAGCAGTTACTCGAGAGGGATTGAAGCTTTCTTT; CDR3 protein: CASSYSRGIEAFF
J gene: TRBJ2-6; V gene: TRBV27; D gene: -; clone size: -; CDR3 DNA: TGTGCCAGCAGCCAAAGGGGCTCTGGGGCCAACGTCCTGACTTTC; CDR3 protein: CASSQRGSGANVLTF
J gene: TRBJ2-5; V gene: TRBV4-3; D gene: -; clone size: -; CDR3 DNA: TGCGCCAGCAGCCAAGAGGCCCGGGGCCAAGAGACCCAGTACTTC; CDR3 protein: CASSQEARGQETQYF
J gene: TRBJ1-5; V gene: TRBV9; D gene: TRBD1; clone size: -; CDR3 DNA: TGTGCCAGCGCAGTAACAGGGGGGACGGGTCAGCCCCAGCATTTT; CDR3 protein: CASAVTGGTGQPQHF
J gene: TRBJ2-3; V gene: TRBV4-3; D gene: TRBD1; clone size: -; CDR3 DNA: TGCGCCAGCAGCCGAAGGGCGGGACAGGGCGCAGATACGCAGTATTTT; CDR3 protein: CASSRRAGQGADTQYF
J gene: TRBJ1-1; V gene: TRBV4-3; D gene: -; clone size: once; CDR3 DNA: TGCGCCAGCAGCCAAGATGAGGGGAGGGGACGATCTGAAGCTTTCTTT; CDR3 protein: CASSQDEGRGRSEAFF
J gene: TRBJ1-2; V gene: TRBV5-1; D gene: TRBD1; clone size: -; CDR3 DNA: TGCGCCAGCAGCTTGGGCCCGGGACAGGGGCATGGCTACACCTTC; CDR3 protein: CASSLGPGQGHGYTF
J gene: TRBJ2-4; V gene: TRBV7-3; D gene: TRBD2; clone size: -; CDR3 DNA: TGTGCCAGCAGCACTAGCGGGGGGTACAAAAACATTCAGTACTTC; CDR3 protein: CASSTSGGYKNIQYF
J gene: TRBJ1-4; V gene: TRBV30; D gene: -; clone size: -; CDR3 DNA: TGTGCCTGGAGTGGAGGCCGGAAACTGTTTTTT; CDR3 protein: CAWSGGRKLFF
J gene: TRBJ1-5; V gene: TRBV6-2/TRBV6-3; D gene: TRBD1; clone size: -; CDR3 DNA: TGTGCCAGCAGCCTCGGGACAGGGGCGGGTATTCGCAATCAGCCCCAGCATTTT; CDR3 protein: CASSLGTGAGIRNQPQHF
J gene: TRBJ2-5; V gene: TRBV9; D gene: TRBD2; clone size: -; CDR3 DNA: TGTGCCAGCAGCCCTGGGGGGCTAGCGGGACGAGAGACCCAGTACTTC; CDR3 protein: CASSPGGLAGRETQYF
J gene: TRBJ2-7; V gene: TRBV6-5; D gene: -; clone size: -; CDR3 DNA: TGTGCCAGCAGTTACTCGAGTAGTCAAAATCCCTACGAGCAGTACTTC; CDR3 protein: CASSYSSSQNPYEQYF
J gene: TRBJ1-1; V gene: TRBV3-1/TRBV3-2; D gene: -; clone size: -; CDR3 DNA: TGTGCCAGCAGCCAAGGCGGACTCCTTGAAGCTTTCTTT; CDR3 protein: CASSQGGLLEAFF
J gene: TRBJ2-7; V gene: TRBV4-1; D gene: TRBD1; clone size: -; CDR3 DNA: TGCGCCAGCAGCCAAGATAGGGGACAGGGCTCCTACGAGCAGTACTTC; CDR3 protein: CASSQDRGQGSYEQYF
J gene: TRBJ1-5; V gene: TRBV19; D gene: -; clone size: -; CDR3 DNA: TGTGCCAGTAGTATAAGCGGGGTCGGATTTAATCAGCCCCAGCATTTT; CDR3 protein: CASSISGVGFNQPQHF
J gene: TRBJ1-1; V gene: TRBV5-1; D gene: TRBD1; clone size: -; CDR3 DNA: TGCGCCAGCAGCCCGACAGGGTCCGCCATGAACACTGAAGCTTTCTTT; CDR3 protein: CASSPTGSAMNTEAFF
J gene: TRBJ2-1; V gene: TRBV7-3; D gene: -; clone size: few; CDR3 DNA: TGTGCCAGCAGCGCGGGAACCGGGACGCCCCCGTTCTTC; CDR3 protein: CASSAGTGTPPFF
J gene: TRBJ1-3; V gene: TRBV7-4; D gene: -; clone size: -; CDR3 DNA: TGTGCCAGCAGCTACCAAGGGGTTTCCGGAAACACCATATATTTT; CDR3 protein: CASSYQGVSGNTIYF
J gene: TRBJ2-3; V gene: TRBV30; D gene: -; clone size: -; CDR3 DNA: TGTGCCGCAATAGAGGGCCTCACAGATACGCAGTATTTT; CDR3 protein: CAAIEGLTDTQYF
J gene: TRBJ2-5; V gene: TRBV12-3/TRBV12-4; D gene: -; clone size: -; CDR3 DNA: TGTGCCAGCAGTTCATCTGCCCGGGAGACCCAGTACTTC; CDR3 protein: CASSSSARETQYF
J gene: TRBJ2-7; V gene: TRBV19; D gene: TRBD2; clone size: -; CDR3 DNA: TGTGCCAGTAGTATTCGGGCTAGCGGGAGCGGGAACGAGCAGTACTTC; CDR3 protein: CASSIRASGSGNEQYF
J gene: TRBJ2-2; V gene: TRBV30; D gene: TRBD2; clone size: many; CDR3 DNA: TGTGCCTGGACTATAGGGACTAGCTTCGCCGGGGAGCTGTTTTTT; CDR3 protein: CAWTIGTSFAGELFF
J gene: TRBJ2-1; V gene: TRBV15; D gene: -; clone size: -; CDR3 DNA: TGTGCCACCAGCAGAGAACGCGGGCTAGGAGAGCAGTTCTTC; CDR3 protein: CATSRERGLGEQFF
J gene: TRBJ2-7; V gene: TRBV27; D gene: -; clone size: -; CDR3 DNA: TGTGCCAGCAGTTTATCGTCCCAGCGAACCTACGAGCAGTACTTC; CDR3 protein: CASSLSSQRTYEQYF